The present T cell receptor beta chain was sequenced within a study of blood T cell repertoires in COVID-19. For the study at large: Samples came from the United States, Italy and Spain, spanning acute and convalescent COVID-19. The analysed material was cDNA or gDNA that came from T cells, B-cell-depleted T cells, or PBMCs.

Under the authors' procedure: By means of reference gene primer amplification, nucleated cell counts were estimated. Profiled with immunoSEQ multiplex PCR; TCRdb holds only in-frame clones, not every one. V and J calls and clone size are given by that table; D and trimming were obtained from the DNA. Of fewer than 350,000 clones in the sample, about 86% are singletons; the top ten hold under 3%. CDR3 length equals 14 residues. Germline CDR1 is LGHNA and CDR2 is YSLEER. The germline V and J ends were trimmed by 1 base and 9 bases, with 12 bases remaining between them. This sequence originates from a woman in her sixties or seventies with active or convalescent COVID-19. The rearrangement joins TRBV4-3 to TRBJ2-2, with D unclear. The sample taken for sequencing was peripheral blood. The CDR3 DNA reads as TGCGCCAGCAGCCAAGCTCCAGTTGATAGGGAGCTGTTTTTT. Encoded protein: CASSQAPVDRELFF.